This entry concerns a single TCR beta chain. Its specific antigen is unknown. Per-nucleotide qualities are absent, and no much larger clonotype sits a single base away. The CDR3 regions of human TCRbeta chains were analyzed by immunosequencing. In the authors' own workflow: Repertoire TCRs were checked for matches against a reference library of SARS-CoV-2-specific TCRs that had been generated using the MIRA antigen-specificity platform. Breadth meant the fraction of unique TCRs that were SARS-CoV-2-associated, whereas depth meant the fraction of total T cells that were SARS-CoV-2-associated. Each spike-specific TCR was assigned to its reactive spike region and to a CD4 or CD8 class using the MIRA data. Log10-transformed breadth and depth values were compared by one-way ANOVA with Sidak's multiple comparisons tests. TCRdb carries this immuneACCESS record with in-frame sequences only. Its versions omit some clonotypes, under half of them owing to an unresolved V gene in the studies checked, with the rest unexplained. V and J calls and clone size are given by that table; D and trimming were obtained from the DNA. For this sample there are about 130,000 clones; around 93% appear just once. The top ten hold 6.5% to 8% of the sample.

The data belong to a study of T cell responses to AZD1222 COVID-19 vaccine (dated by TCRdb to the early 2020s). Regarding the study in general: A total of 230 to 250 trial participants underwent TCR sequencing, of whom nearly 210 received two doses of AZD1222 and some 26 received two doses of the MenACWY control vaccine. Trial participants were enrolled into age subgroups of 18-55, 56-69 and 70-plus years, which contained around 150, 29 and 61 TCR-sequenced participants, respectively.

The paper as a whole reports these results and caveats: Most participants were white British and females outnumbered males, and the authors suggested that clonal diversity may have been underestimated. Vaccine-associated CD4 TCRs spanned the whole spike protein, with dominant responses in regions 160-218 and 743-854. Spike-specific TCR breadth and depth rose significantly after two AZD1222 doses compared with day 0 and with MenACWY recipients. Because no day 14 peak-response samples were available, repertoires were characterized only after the peak T cell response. Conclusions about previously exposed vaccinees were limited because only a handful of AZD1222 recipients were SARS-CoV-2 seropositive at baseline. Reportedly, close to half of the unique spike-specific TCRs recognized epitopes lying outside the regions that are mutated in the B.1.351 and B.1.1.7 variants. The 56-69-year group was small, and its depth increase did not reach significance, likely because of low power.

The sample's time point, from its label and the paper: about 28 days (+/-7) after the second vaccine dose. AZD1222 recipients with second doses at about 4 weeks or about 12 weeks were pooled, because spike-specific TCR depth and breadth did not differ between schedules. Vaccinee samples came from UK trials COV001 and COV002, including a single-blind randomized controlled phase 2/3 trial of AZD1222 (ChAdOx1 nCoV-19) in healthy adults. Trial participant PBMC samples were collected at day 0 and day 28 after the second dose for TCRbeta chain sequencing. Reading the germline V gene gives CDR1 MDHEN and CDR2 SYDVKM. Germline trimming amounts to 7 bases on V and 7 bases on J, with 15 as the count of junction bases outside the gene matches. The CDR3, cysteine through phenylalanine, is 16 amino acids long. The only DNA kept is the CDR3, 48 bases in frame from the first base.

The TCR sequence derives from an adult who received the AZD1222 COVID-19 vaccine. Sequencing was performed on peripheral blood, taken 28 days after the second AZD1222 dose. The chain is assembled from TRBV28 and TRBJ2-5, with TRBD1 identical over 10 junction bases. Here the CDR3 is given as CASNPFPDRGLVTQYF. The nucleotides are TGTGCCAGCAACCCTTTCCCAGACAGGGGGCTGGTGACCCAGTACTTC.